This T cell receptor (beta chain) was sequenced during a study of PD-L1 blockade in urothelial cancer. Study in general: About 90% of the roughly 30 patients were men who had bladder-origin urothelial cancer. Counts from blood samples showed a median of approximately 150,000 T cells.

Sequencing used immunoSEQ multiplex PCR; TCRdb keeps in-frame clones, though not all of them. The profile shows just under 65,000 clones, about 81% of them singletons. V was clipped by 1 base and J by 5 bases, with 17 bases between them. CDR1 and CDR2 (germline): LNHNV, YYDKDF (reference sequence). This CDR3 is 16 amino acids long. Time point indicated: pretreatment peripheral blood. Each patient gave between 1 and 8 samples of peripheral blood mononuclear cells, which were collected pretreatment and during treatment. The clonotype originates from a man aged 70 or older with urothelial cancer. This rearrangement joins TRBV15 to TRBJ1-2, with TRBD1 as a possible D gene (6 bases). Material: PBMCs, obtained around atezolizumab (anti-PD-L1) treatment. The CDR3 region is CATSRGSRGLSYGYTF. In nucleotides, the CDR3 is TGTGCCACCAGCAGAGGAAGCAGGGGCCTGTCATATGGCTACACCTTC.